This T cell receptor beta chain appears in the sequencing data of a study of tumor-infiltrating lymphocytes in primary liver carcinoma. Without any cell sorting, about 18-31 mg of bulk tissue yielded co-extracted RNA and DNA. A primer in the constant region served to generate TCR beta cDNA from 500 to 600 ng of total RNA. Investigators got TCR beta libraries out of three nested multiplex PCR rounds, done with slightly modified ARM-PCR. Primers for the first two PCR rounds were TRBV1-TRBV30 forward primers and a C-beta reverse primer (10 cycles per round). MiXCR, applied by TCRdb to the multiplex PCR reads, yields one record per CDR3 protein. Of about 100,000 distinct CDR3 sequences listed, about 67% are singletons. The CDR3 length is 13 residues. Germline lookup yields CDR1 SGHTA and CDR2 FQGTGA. The V gene end was trimmed by 8 bases and the J gene end by 6 bases; junction bases not matched to a gene: 5.

This clonotype occurred a few times. The sequence derives from a woman in her fifties or sixties with primary liver carcinoma and hepatitis B virus infection. Sequencing was carried out using liver tumor tissue from sampling region 2. Noted subset: tumor region T2, inferior pole. The chain combines TRBV7-3 with TRBJ2-3, with 10 bases that match TRBD2. CDR3 sequence: CASGTSALDTQYF. As DNA, the CDR3 is TGTGCCAGCGGGACTAGCGCACTGGATACGCAGTATTTT.